The rows below give T cell receptor beta chains drawn from one sample of a study of regulatory T cells in long-lasting Graves disease. A single record per CDR3 protein comes from TCRdb applying MiXCR to the multiplex PCR reads. This sample has 200,000 to 250,000 distinct CDR3 sequences, with 20% to 25% found just once. The specimen comprised peripheral blood mononuclear cells (PBMCs), sampled at new diagnosis, from a patient treated with antithyroid drugs. These receptors originate from a female donor with Graves disease. Both conserved end residues are part of each CDR3. The D gene is left open where the match is weak. For some rows the clone size is stated as once, few or many, or as a class when expanded; others skip it.

DNA: TGTGCCAGCAGCCACCCACTTAATCGAAGGGGGGGGACATTTTCTCGCTATGGCTACACCTTC
CDR3: CASSHPLNRRGGTFSRYGYTF
D: -
J: TRBJ1-2
size: many
V: TRBV7-2

DNA: TGTGCCACCCGAGACAGCCGGAACACTGAAGCTTTCTTT
CDR3: CATRDSRNTEAFF
D: -
J: TRBJ1-1
size: many
V: TRBV28

DNA: TGTGCCAGCAGTTACCGTCAGGTCAGGGGTGTGACCTACAATGAGCAGTTCTTC
CDR3: CASSYRQVRGVTYNEQFF
D: -
J: TRBJ2-1
size: many
V: TRBV6-2/TRBV6-3

DNA: TGTGCCAGCAGGCTGACCCGACTAGCGGGAGGGCCCGGTGTTGGGTTCTTC
CDR3: CASRLTRLAGGPGVGFF
D: TRBD2
J: TRBJ2-1
size: -
V: TRBV28

DNA: TGTGCCAGCAGCCCGGTGGAGGGGGGGTACGAGCAGTACTTC
CDR3: CASSPVEGGYEQYF
D: -
J: TRBJ2-7
size: -
V: TRBV5-6

DNA: TGTGCCAGCAGCAGCCCCGCGGGAGGAGCCTACAATGAGCAGTTCTTC
CDR3: CASSSPAGGAYNEQFF
D: TRBD2
J: TRBJ2-1
size: -
V: TRBV5-1

DNA: TGTGCCACAAAGCGGGAGATGAACACCGGGGAGCTGTTTTTT
CDR3: CATKREMNTGELFF
D: TRBD2
J: TRBJ2-2
size: many
V: TRBV6-1

DNA: TGCAGTGCCGTAAAGGGAGGAAACACTGAAGCTTTCTTT
CDR3: CSAVKGGNTEAFF
D: -
J: TRBJ1-1
size: many
V: TRBV20-1

DNA: TGTGCCAGCAGCCGTACAGGGCGAGGCTACACCTTC
CDR3: CASSRTGRGYTF
D: -
J: TRBJ1-2
size: many
V: TRBV5-5

DNA: TGCGCCAGCAGGTTGGGTTCGGGAAACGAGCAGTACTTC
CDR3: CASRLGSGNEQYF
D: -
J: TRBJ2-7
size: many
V: TRBV5-1

DNA: TGTGCCAGCAGCCCGATCAGTCGCGGGGTCCTAACTAATGAAAAACTGTTTTTT
CDR3: CASSPISRGVLTNEKLFF
D: -
J: TRBJ1-4
size: many
V: TRBV12-3/TRBV12-4

DNA: TGTGCCAGCAGGGAGACAGGGCGATACGAGCAGTACTTC
CDR3: CASRETGRYEQYF
D: TRBD1
J: TRBJ2-7
size: many
V: TRBV6-2/TRBV6-3

DNA: TGTGCCAGCAGGCCGGAACTAGCCACAGATACGCAGTATTTT
CDR3: CASRPELATDTQYF
D: -
J: TRBJ2-3
size: -
V: TRBV6-1

DNA: TGTGCCACCGCGGCGGGACAGACGAGAAGGGGCTACACCTTC
CDR3: CATAAGQTRRGYTF
D: TRBD1
J: TRBJ1-2
size: many
V: TRBV10-3

DNA: TGTGCTAGTGGTATCACATCCGGGACAGGGCCCACCGGGGAGCTGTTTTTT
CDR3: CASGITSGTGPTGELFF
D: TRBD1
J: TRBJ2-2
size: many
V: TRBV12-5

DNA: TGTGCCAGCAGTGCAGGACAGGTTGTGGGTGAAGCTTTCTTT
CDR3: CASSAGQVVGEAFF
D: TRBD1
J: TRBJ1-1
size: many
V: TRBV2

DNA: TGCAGTGCTGAAGACAGGGAGGGATATGGCTACACCTTC
CDR3: CSAEDREGYGYTF
D: TRBD1
J: TRBJ1-2
size: many
V: TRBV20-1

DNA: TGTGCCAGCAGCCGGATGGGGACTAGCCTCCAAGAGACCCAGTACTTC
CDR3: CASSRMGTSLQETQYF
D: TRBD2
J: TRBJ2-5
size: -
V: TRBV11-2

DNA: TGCGCCAGCATCGACCTCGGTGGGGTCGACACTGAAGCTTTCTTT
CDR3: CASIDLGGVDTEAFF
D: -
J: TRBJ1-1
size: many
V: TRBV10-2

DNA: TGTGCCAGCAGCTTAGCAGCGGGAGTCCCCAATGAGCAGTTCTTC
CDR3: CASSLAAGVPNEQFF
D: TRBD2
J: TRBJ2-1
size: many
V: TRBV7-3